This T cell receptor (beta chain) was captured in a study of shared clonotypes between healthy human individuals. Regarding the study as a whole: Estimated richness was generally greater in naive than memory subsets.

CD45RO-negative, CCR7-positively selected cells formed the naive CD8 fraction, excluding terminally differentiated effector memory CD45RA+ cells. On this clone itself: Antigen unknown.

The germline V gene has CDR1 SGDLS and CDR2 YYNGEE. The CDR3 sequence is 15 residues long. The V segment lost 4 bases and the J segment 0 bases; nucleotides outside the gene matches: 5. Several immunoSEQ plates received, in even portions, the genomic DNA of each subset. Clones were read by immunoSEQ multiplex PCR, and TCRdb kept only the in-frame ones, dropping some. The table lists hundreds of thousands of clones, about 98% of them singletons. The chain uses TRBV9 and TRBJ2-5; 8 nucleotides match TRBD1. This clonotype originated in a man aged 30 to 39 in good health. The sample comprised naive CD8+ T cells sorted from blood. The CDR3 DNA is TGTGCCAGCAGCAGACGACAGGGGAACCAAGAGACCCAGTACTTC. It codes for CASSRRQGNQETQYF.